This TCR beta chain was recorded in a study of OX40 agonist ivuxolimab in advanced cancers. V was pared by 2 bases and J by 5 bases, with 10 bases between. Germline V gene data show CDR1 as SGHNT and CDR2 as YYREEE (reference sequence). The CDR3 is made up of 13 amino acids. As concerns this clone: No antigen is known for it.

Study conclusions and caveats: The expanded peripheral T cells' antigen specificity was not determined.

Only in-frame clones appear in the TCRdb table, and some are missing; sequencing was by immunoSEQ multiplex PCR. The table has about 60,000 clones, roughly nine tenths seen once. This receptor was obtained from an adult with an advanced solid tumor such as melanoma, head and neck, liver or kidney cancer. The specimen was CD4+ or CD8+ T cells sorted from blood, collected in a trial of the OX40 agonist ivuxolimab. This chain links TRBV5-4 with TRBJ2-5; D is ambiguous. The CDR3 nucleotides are TGTGCCAGCAGCTTAAAGGAAGTTGAGACCCAGTACTTC. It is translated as CASSLKEVETQYF.